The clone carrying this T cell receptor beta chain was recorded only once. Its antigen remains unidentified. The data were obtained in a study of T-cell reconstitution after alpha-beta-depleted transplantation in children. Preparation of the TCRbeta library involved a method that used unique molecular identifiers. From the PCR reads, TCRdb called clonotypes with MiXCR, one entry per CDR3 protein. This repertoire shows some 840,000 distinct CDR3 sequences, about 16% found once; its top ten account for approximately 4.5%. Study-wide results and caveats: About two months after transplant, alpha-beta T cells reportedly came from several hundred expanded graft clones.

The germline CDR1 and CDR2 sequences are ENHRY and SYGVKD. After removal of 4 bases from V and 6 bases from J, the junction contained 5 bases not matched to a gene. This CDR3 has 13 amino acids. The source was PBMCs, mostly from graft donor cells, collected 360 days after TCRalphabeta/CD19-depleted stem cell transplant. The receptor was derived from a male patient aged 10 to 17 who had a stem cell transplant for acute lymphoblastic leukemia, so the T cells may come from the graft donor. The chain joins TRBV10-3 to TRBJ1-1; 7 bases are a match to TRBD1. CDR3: CAISGTGAPEAFF. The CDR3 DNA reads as TGTGCCATCAGTGGCACAGGGGCTCCTGAAGCTTTCTTT.